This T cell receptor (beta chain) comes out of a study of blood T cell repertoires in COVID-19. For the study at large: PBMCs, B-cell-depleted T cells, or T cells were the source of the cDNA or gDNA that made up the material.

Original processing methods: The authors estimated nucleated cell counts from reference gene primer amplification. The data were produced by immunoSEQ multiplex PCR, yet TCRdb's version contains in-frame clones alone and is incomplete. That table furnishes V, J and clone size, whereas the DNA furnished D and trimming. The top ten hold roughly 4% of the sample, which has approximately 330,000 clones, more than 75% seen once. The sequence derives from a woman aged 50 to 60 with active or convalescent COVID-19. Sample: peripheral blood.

The CDR3 bases are TGCGCCAGCAGCCAAGCAGGGAGGACTGAAGCTTTCTTT. Amino acid sequence: CASSQAGRTEAFF. The chain recombines TRBV4-3 with TRBJ1-1, with D maybe TRBD1 (5 bases). CDR1 is LGHNA, CDR2 YSLEER, per germline. The CDR3 is made up of 13 amino acids. V was pared by 1 base and J by 5 bases, with 8 bases between.